This T cell receptor beta chain was profiled in a study of siplizumab effects on memory and regulatory T cells (dated by TCRdb to the late 2010s). About the study as a whole: The study looked at the effect of siplizumab, an anti-CD2 antibody, on alloreactive T-cell subsets in allogeneic mixed lymphocyte reactions made from human PBMCs. The paper's findings and limits, for the study overall: For roughly 75-96% of proliferating CD4+ or CD8+ clones, no naive or memory phenotype could be assigned. Greater diversity appeared to be present in unstimulated naive T cells than in memory T cells, and a substantial contribution to the alloresponse seemed to be made by naive cells. Because sequences at frequencies below about 10^-5 were poorly captured, only a minor fraction of alloreactive clones could be mapped back to unstimulated subsets. Of the alloreactive CD4+ clones that could be mapped, the Treg-derived share averaged about 63% with siplizumab compared with 25% to 30% in control reactions. Whether proliferating Tregs from siplizumab cultures actually had suppressive function was not functionally confirmed. Siplizumab significantly reduced the cumulative frequency of alloreactive sequences traceable to unstimulated CD4+ memory T cells.

Preparation of the library involved the immunoSEQ multiplex PCR assay. Some 100,000 TCR templates per sample were assayed by the deep sequencing platform. Genomic DNA extracted from sorted T cells was used for TCRbeta CDR3 sequencing. The study's processing was this. Clonal analysis of TCRbeta CDR3 data was done in the R programming language. Comparing unstimulated samples against CFSE-low samples taken after the reaction was how alloreactive CD4+ and CD8+ clones were defined. Regulatory or non-regulatory origin of alloreactive CD4+ clones was assigned by matching sequences to the sorted unstimulated Treg and non-Treg repertoires. TCRdb retrieved this table from immuneACCESS and kept in-frame rearrangements only. Not all clones are present; in checked studies, unresolved V genes account for under half, and no reason is known for the remainder. D and trimming come from the DNA, and the V and J calls and clone size come from that table. Recorded for this sample are 90,000 to 110,000 clones; about 92% of them occurred a single time. Around 0.29% of the sample lies in the top ten.

Sorted unstimulated T cells and proliferating T cells recovered from mixed lymphocyte reactions underwent TCRbeta CDR3 sequencing. Fresh whole blood from about 9 HLA-typed healthy donors was used as the source from which PBMCs were isolated. Only a few counts were recorded for this clone. Its antigen remains undetermined. Base qualities are not provided; no much larger clone lies one nucleotide away. CDR1 and CDR2 are drawn from the germline V gene: LGHNA, YNFKEQ. Measured from the cysteine to the phenylalanine, the CDR3 is 15 residues long. The DNA shown is the 45-base CDR3, in frame from base 1. V sheds 0 bases and J sheds 7 bases, leaving 13 bases between their ends.

Input material: CD4+ T cells sorted from blood. The sequence came from a human donor in good health. The sequence is built from TRBV4-2 and TRBJ1-5, with the D segment identity uncertain. The sequenced DNA: TGTGCCAGCAGCCAAGATCTAAGGGCAACCCAGCCCCAGCATTTT. This encodes CASSQDLRATQPQHF.